Presented here are 10 T cell receptor beta chains from one specimen sequenced in a study of STAT5B mutations in CD4+ large granular lymphocyte leukemia (dated by TCRdb to between 2020 and 2023). Libraries were prepared through the immunoSEQ multiplex PCR assay. TCRdb obtained this table from immuneACCESS and retained in-frame rearrangements with V and J assigned. These tables miss some clones; where compared with another copy, unresolved V genes account for less than half of the shortfall, and the remainder is unexplained. Recorded for this sample are roughly 32,000 clones; around 67% of them occurred a single time. The ten largest make up 2% of the sample. Sequenced input: CD4+ T cells from blood buffy coats. Receptors were obtained from a human donor in good health.

The chain combines TRBV10-3 with TRBJ1-3; D gene unclear. Per the germline V gene, CDR1 is ENHRY and CDR2 is SYGVKD. V shed 5 bases and J shed 8 bases, with 7 bases lying between them. The CDR3 is 11 residues long. The CDR3 is CAISPWDTIYF. DNA for the CDR3: TGTGCCATCAGTCCCTGGGACACCATATATTTT.

The chain employs TRBV11-2 and TRBJ1-3; D unresolved. There are 15 residues in the CDR3. V gave up 1 base and J gave up 3 bases, with 10 bases separating them. Germline V lookup: CDR1 SGHAT, CDR2 FQNNGV. CDR3 amino acids: CASSLAGSLGNTIYF. CDR3 nucleotide sequence: TGTGCCAGCAGCTTAGCGGGCTCCCTTGGAAACACCATATATTTT. Drawing the rest from reference TRBV11-2 and TRBJ1-3, the complete variable domain is EAGVAQSPRYKIIEKRQSVAFWCNPISGHATLYWYQQILGQGPKLLIQFQNNGVVDDSQLPKDRFSAERLKGVDSTLKIQPAKLEDSAVYLCASSLAGSLGNTIYFGEGSWLTVV.

This clone showed up just a few times. J is TRBJ1-6 and V is TRBV11-2; D might be TRBD1 (5 bases). The CDR3 extends over 15 amino acids. The germline V gene encodes CDR1 SGHAT and CDR2 FQNNGV. Trimming removed 1 base at V and 10 bases at J, with 14 bases between. CDR3 DNA sequence: TGTGCCAGCAGCTTAGTTAGGGGAACGAGGTCACCCCTCCACTTT. Translation gives CASSLVRGTRSPLHF.

This sequence joins TRBV19 and TRBJ2-1, with D perhaps matching TRBD2 (5 bases). Germline values: CDR1 LNHDA, CDR2 SQIVND (reference sequence). The CDR3 is 16 residues long. Trimming cost V 0 bases and J 1 base, with 10 bases left between them. Here the CDR3 reads CASSIDAEGSYNEQFF. The CDR3 DNA follows: TGTGCCAGTAGTATAGATGCTGAGGGATCCTACAATGAGCAGTTCTTC.

Written as DNA, the CDR3 is TGTGCCAGCAGCAGGCTTGGCCCTAATCAGCCCCAGCATTTT. Translation: CASSRLGPNQPQHF. The chain has TRBV7-2 and TRBJ1-5; no clear D gene. CDR1 is SGHTA, CDR2 FQGNSA, per germline. CDR3 size: 14 residues. Trimming pared 5 bases from V and 4 bases from J, leaving 12 bases between.

The chain carries TRBV19 and TRBJ1-2; 7 positions match TRBD1. Germline trimming cut 3 bases from V and 6 bases from J; bases unmatched to any gene: 4. Germline assignment: CDR1 LNHDA and CDR2 SQIVND (reference sequence). The CDR3 is made up of 13 amino acids. The CDR3 here is CASSIDRANGYTF. Here the CDR3 DNA reads TGTGCCAGTAGTATCGACAGGGCGAATGGCTACACCTTC.

This sequence joins TRBV6-5 and TRBJ1-1, with unresolved D. Germline V gene lookup returns CDR1 MNHEY and CDR2 SVGAGI. CDR3 size: 11 residues. Trimming shortened V by 5 bases and J by 7 bases, and 8 bases separated the two germline ends. CDR3 amino acids: CASSKEGEAFF. Written as DNA, the CDR3 is TGTGCCAGCAGTAAGGAGGGTGAAGCTTTCTTT.

The V and J genes are TRBV6-5 and TRBJ1-1; no reliable D call. Germline-derived CDR1 and CDR2 are MNHEY and SVGAGI. This CDR3 contains 12 residues. With 5 bases removed from V and 7 bases from J, the gap between germline ends came to 11 bases. CDR3 residues: CASSTYPGEAFF. CDR3 coding DNA: TGTGCCAGCAGTACCTACCCAGGTGAAGCTTTCTTT.

A word on this clone: The junction shows a germline mismatch at one end, possibly a read error. The gene calls are TRBV7-2 and TRBJ2-1; D might be TRBD1 or TRBD2, each matching 6 bases. The germline gives CDR1 SGHTA, CDR2 FQGNSA. The CDR3 is made up of 14 amino acids. The CDR3 DNA reads TGTGCCAGCAGCCCCCCGGTGGCCGGGGGACAAGAGGTCTTC. Its protein is CASSPPVAGGQEVF.

The rearrangement joins TRBV5-5 to TRBJ1-5, with a tentative D call TRBD1 (6 bases). The V and J ends lost 2 bases and 5 bases respectively, with 8 bases between them. CDR1 is SGHKS and CDR2 is YYEKEE in the germline V gene (reference sequence). The CDR3 covers 13 residues. The CDR3 sequence is CASSLRGDQPQHF. Here the CDR3 DNA reads TGTGCCAGCAGCTTAAGGGGGGATCAGCCCCAGCATTTT.